This T cell receptor beta chain originates from a study of human T cells and chemical hapten exposure. TCRdb analysed the RACE reads with MiXCR anew, one entry per CDR3 protein. The sample has 50,000 to 65,000 distinct CDR3 sequences; approximately 6.7% are singletons. Trimming left V 6 bases short and J 4 bases short, with 15 bases between. The CDR3 sequence is 14 residues long. Germline V gene sequence: CDR1 DFQATT, CDR2 SNEGSKA (reference sequence). Time point in this sample: pre-sensitization, week 0. Specified treatment: therapeutic diphenylcyclopropenone sensitization with weekly scalp DPC. This clonotype was seen repeatedly, ten times or more.

The source of this sequence is a woman aged 25 to 39 with alopecia areata. Some clones in this sample may be carry-over from other donors' samples. Sequenced here: whole blood, sampled in connection with sensitization to the hapten diphenylcyclopropenone (DPC). The chain employs TRBV20-1 and TRBJ1-4; maybe TRBD1 (5 bases). The CDR3 sequence: CSAPPTGDNEKLFF. The CDR3 DNA reads as TGCAGTGCCCCTCCCACAGGAGATAATGAAAAACTGTTTTTT.